Each of the 2 T cell receptor beta chains below was sequenced from the same sample in a study of technical replicates of blood from several donors. Some clones are missing from TCRdb's copy, which holds only in-frame ones; the method was immunoSEQ multiplex PCR. The data show tens of thousands of clones, with 91% seen just once and under 0.45% held by the top ten. Input material: T cells isolated from PBMCs. The receptors shown here come from a human donor in good health. Some clones in this sample may be carry-over from other donors' samples.

The J gene is TRBJ2-1, the V gene TRBV7-2, with 7 positions matching TRBD2. Germline values: CDR1 SGHTA, CDR2 FQGNSA. The V and J ends lost 1 base and 7 bases, in that order; junction bases with no gene match: 7. The CDR3 has 15 residues. CDR3: CASSLVAGAGNEQFF. The CDR3 coding sequence is TGTGCCAGCAGCTTAGTGGCGGGAGCTGGTAATGAGCAGTTCTTC.

The V gene is TRBV10-3, the J gene TRBJ2-7; 8 bases agree with TRBD2. This CDR3 has 15 residues. Per the germline V gene, CDR1 is ENHRY and CDR2 is SYGVKD. J lost 4 bases, V lost 2 bases, and 7 bases had no gene match. CDR3 in DNA: TGTGCCATCAGTGAGGAGTCTAGCGGGCAATACGAGCAGTACTTC. Translating it yields CAISEESSGQYEQYF.